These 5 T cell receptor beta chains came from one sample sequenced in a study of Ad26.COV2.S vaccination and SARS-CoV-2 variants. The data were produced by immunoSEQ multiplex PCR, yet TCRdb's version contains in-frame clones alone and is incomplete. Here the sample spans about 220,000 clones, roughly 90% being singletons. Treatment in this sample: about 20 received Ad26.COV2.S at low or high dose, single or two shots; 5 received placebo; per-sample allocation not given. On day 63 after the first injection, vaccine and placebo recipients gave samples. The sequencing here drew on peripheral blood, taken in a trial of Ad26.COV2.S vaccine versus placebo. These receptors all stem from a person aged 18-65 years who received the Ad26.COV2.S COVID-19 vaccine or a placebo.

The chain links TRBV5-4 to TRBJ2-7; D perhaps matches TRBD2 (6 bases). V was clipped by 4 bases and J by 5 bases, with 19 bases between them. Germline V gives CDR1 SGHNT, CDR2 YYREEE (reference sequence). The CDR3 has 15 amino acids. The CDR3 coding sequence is TGTGCCAGCAGCGCGGCTAGCGCCGGACCCCACGAGCAGTACTTC. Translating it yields CASSAASAGPHEQYF.

In DNA, the CDR3 is TGCGCCAGCAGCCAAGATAGACTAGCGGGAGGCACCGGGGAGCTGTTTTTT. This encodes CASSQDRLAGGTGELFF. The chain is built from TRBV4-3 and TRBJ2-2; 13 positions match TRBD2. Germline CDR1 is LGHNA and CDR2 is YSLEER. With 0 bases clipped from V and 4 bases from J, the junction kept 2 bases outside the gene matches. This CDR3 region has 17 residues.

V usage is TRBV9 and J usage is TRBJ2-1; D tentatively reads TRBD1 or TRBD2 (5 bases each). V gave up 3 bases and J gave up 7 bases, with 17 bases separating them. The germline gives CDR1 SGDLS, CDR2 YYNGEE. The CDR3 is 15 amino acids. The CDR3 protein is CASSGRGSDLNEQFF. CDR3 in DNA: TGTGCCAGCAGCGGTCGGGGCAGTGATTTGAATGAGCAGTTCTTC.

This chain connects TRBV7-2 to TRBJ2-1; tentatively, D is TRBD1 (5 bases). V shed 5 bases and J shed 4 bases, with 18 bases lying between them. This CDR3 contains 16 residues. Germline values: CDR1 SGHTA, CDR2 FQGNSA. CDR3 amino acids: CASSPGTTVTYNEQFF. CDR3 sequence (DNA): TGTGCCAGCAGCCCCGGCACGACAGTGACTTACAATGAGCAGTTCTTC.

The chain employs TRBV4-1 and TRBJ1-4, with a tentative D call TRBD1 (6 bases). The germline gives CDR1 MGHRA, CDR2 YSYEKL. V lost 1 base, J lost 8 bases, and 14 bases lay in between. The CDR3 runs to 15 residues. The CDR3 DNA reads TGCGCCAGCAGCCAAGCCGACAGGTTTTGGGAAAAACTGTTTTTT. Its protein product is CASSQADRFWEKLFF.